This T cell receptor beta chain is drawn from a study of shared clonotypes between healthy human individuals. In the study overall: Per donor, three plates held CD4 naive cells, three held CD4 memory, two held CD8 naive and one held CD8 memory. The study, taken as a whole, reports: Limitation of the genetic and exposure-history diversity represented came from the few donors. Generation of non-shared clonotypes was less probable than generation of clonotypes shared by all four donors.

This table comes from immunoSEQ multiplex PCR, and its TCRdb copy is limited to in-frame clones, with some not included. The sample lists around 2.3 million clones, around 95% occurring once. Points on this clone: Its target is not known.

CDR3 length: 15 residues. CDR1 is MDHEN and CDR2 is SYDVKM in the germline V gene. V lost 6 bases and J lost 0, with 15 bases in between. The sample consisted of naive CD4+ T cells sorted from blood. Specified subset: CD45RA+ positively selected. This receptor was taken from a man in his late teens or twenties in good health. The chain recombines TRBV28 with TRBJ2-7; TRBD2 might be the D (6 bases). The CDR3 DNA follows: TGTGCCAGCAGAGAAAGCCAGGGACTCTCCTACGAGCAGTACTTC. Translating it yields CASRESQGLSYEQYF.